This TCR beta chain was sequenced for a study of OX40 agonist ivuxolimab in advanced cancers. On the study more broadly: Patients received intravenous ivuxolimab every 2 weeks at 0.01 to 10 mg/kg. Study results and caveats: CD4+ and CD8+ T cells in blood underwent clonal expansion by week 6 at 0.1 to 3.0 mg/kg. Nonresponders, in some cases, also had low normalized T-cell clonal expansion.

For this clone: Antigen: not known.

If patients had autoimmune disease history or systemic immunosuppression, they were excluded. This table comes from immunoSEQ multiplex PCR, and its TCRdb copy is limited to in-frame clones, with some not included. This table holds roughly 29,000 clones, less than 90% found once. Germline-derived CDR1 and CDR2 are PRHDT and FYEKMQ (reference sequence). This CDR3 contains 16 residues. Trimming took 5 bases from V and 3 from J; bases not matched to a gene: 7. This sequence originates from an adult with an advanced solid tumor such as melanoma, head and neck, liver or kidney cancer. The input for sequencing was CD4+ or CD8+ T cells sorted from blood, taken in a trial of the OX40 agonist ivuxolimab. The V gene is TRBV13, the J gene TRBJ2-3; 11 bases are shared with TRBD1. This chain's CDR3 is CASSPGTGGPTDTQYF. CDR3 DNA sequence: TGTGCCAGCAGCCCGGGGACAGGGGGACCAACAGATACGCAGTATTTT.